This TCR beta chain is drawn from a study of PD-1 blockade in classical Hodgkin lymphoma. Study findings and constraints: Complete responders had baseline diversity similar to newly diagnosed patients.

This clone was seen only once. The target antigen is unknown. Clones were sequenced by immunoSEQ multiplex PCR, and TCRdb holds only the in-frame ones, with some missing. The profile shows some 90,000 clones, 83% of them singletons. V was pared by 4 bases and J by 4 bases, with 4 bases of the junction left unmatched. Per the germline V gene, CDR1 is KGHSH and CDR2 is LQKENI. This CDR3 is 16 amino acids long. Time point: cycle 4 day 1 (C4D1), after less than seven weeks of nivolumab. Every single patient, without exception, relapsed after autologous stem cell transplantation, and brentuximab vedotin exposure varied.

The receptor was isolated from a human donor with classical Hodgkin lymphoma. The sample here was peripheral blood mononuclear cells (PBMCs), taken before the fourth cycle of nivolumab. This chain joins TRBV18 and TRBJ2-2, with 12 bases identical to TRBD1. The CDR3 region is CASSRPGQGATGELFF. CDR3 DNA: TGTGCCAGCTCACGACCGGGACAGGGGGCCACCGGGGAGCTGTTTTTT.